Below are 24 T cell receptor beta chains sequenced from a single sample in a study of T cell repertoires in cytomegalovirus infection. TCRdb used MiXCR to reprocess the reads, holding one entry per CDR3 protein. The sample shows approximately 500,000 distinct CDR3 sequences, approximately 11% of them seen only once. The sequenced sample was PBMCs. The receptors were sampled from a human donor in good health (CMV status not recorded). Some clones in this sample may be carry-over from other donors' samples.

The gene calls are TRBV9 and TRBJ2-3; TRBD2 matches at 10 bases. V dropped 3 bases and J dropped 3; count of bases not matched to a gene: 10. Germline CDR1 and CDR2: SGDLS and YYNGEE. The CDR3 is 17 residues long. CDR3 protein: CASSALPSGSLTDTQYF. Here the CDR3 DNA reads TGTGCCAGCAGCGCCCTCCCTAGCGGGAGTTTGACAGATACGCAGTATTTT.

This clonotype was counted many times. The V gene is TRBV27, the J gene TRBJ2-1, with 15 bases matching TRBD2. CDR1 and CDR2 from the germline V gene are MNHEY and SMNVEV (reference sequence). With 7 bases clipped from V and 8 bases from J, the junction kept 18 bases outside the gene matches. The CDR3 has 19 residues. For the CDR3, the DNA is TGTGCCAGCACTTCTTCCGGACTAGCGGGGGGGCCCCCCACCCATGAGCAGTTCTTC. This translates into CASTSSGLAGGPPTHEQFF.

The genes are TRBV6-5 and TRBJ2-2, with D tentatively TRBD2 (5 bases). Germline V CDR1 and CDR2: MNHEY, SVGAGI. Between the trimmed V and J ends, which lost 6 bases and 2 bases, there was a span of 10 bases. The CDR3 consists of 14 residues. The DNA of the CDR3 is TGTGCCAGCAGACCATCGGGAAACACCGGGGAGCTGTTTTTT. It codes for CASRPSGNTGELFF.

CDR3 sequence (DNA): TGTGCCATCAGACTAGCGGGCACAGATACGCAGTATTTT. Encoded protein: CAIRLAGTDTQYF. The V and J genes are TRBV10-3 and TRBJ2-3; 8 positions match TRBD2. The CDR3 contains 13 residues. CDR1 is ENHRY and CDR2 is SYGVKD in the germline V gene. The V segment lost 6 bases and the J segment 1 base; nucleotides outside the gene matches: 0.

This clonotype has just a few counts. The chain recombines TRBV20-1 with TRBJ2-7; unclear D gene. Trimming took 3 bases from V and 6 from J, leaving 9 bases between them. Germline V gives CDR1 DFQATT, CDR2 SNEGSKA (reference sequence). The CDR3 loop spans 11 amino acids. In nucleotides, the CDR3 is TGCAGTGCTAGGGAGTCAAGCGAGCAGTACTTC. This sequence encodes CSARESSEQYF.

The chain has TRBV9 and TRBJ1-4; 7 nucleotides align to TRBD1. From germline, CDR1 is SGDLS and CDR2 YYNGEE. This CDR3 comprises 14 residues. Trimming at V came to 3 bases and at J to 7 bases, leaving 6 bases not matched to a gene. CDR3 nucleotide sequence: TGTGCCAGCAGCGCCGAAAGGACAGGTGAAAAACTGTTTTTT. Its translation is CASSAERTGEKLFF.

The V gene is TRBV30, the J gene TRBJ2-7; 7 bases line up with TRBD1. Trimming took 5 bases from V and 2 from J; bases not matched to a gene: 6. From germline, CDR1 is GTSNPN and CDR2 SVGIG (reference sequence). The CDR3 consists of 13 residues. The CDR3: CAWRIGQAYEQYF. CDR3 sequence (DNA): TGTGCCTGGCGGATTGGACAGGCCTACGAGCAGTACTTC. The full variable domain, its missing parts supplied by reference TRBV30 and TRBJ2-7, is SQTIHQWPATLVQPVGSPLSLECTVEGTSNPNLYWYRQAAGRGLQLLFYSVGIGQISSEVPQNLSASRPQDRQFILSSKKLLLSDSGFYLCAWRIGQAYEQYFGPGTRLTVT.

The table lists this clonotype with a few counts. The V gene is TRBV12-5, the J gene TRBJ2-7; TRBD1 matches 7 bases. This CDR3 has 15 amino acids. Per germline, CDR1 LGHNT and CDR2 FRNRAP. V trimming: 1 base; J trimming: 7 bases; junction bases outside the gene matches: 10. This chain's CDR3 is CASGLANRGPDEQYF. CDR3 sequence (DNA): TGTGCTAGTGGTTTGGCGAACAGGGGTCCGGATGAGCAGTACTTC.

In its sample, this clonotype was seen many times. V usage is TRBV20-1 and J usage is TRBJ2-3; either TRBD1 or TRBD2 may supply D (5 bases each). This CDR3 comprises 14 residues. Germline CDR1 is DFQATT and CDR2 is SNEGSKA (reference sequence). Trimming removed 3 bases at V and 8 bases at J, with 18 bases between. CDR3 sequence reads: CSASLPGPSRTQYF. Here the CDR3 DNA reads TGCAGTGCTAGTCTGCCGGGGCCATCACGTACGCAGTATTTT.

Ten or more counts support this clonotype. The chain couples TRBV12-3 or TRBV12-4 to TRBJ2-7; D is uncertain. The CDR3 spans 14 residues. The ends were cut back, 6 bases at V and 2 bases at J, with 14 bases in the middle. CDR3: CASRMDGLTYEQYF. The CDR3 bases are TGTGCCAGCAGAATGGACGGATTGACCTACGAGCAGTACTTC.

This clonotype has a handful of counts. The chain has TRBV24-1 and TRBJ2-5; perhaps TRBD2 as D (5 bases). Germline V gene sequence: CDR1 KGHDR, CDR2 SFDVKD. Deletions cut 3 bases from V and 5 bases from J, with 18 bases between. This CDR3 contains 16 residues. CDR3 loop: CATSDPVGLGMETQYF. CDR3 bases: TGTGCCACCAGTGATCCCGTAGGACTGGGGATGGAGACCCAGTACTTC.

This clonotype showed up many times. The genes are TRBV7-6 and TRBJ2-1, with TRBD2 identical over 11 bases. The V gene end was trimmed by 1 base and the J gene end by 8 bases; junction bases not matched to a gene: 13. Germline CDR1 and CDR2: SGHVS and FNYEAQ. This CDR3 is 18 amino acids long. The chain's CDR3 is CASSLVAGGPGISDEQFF. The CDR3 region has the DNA TGTGCCAGCAGCTTAGTAGCGGGAGGGCCAGGTATCTCAGATGAGCAGTTCTTC.

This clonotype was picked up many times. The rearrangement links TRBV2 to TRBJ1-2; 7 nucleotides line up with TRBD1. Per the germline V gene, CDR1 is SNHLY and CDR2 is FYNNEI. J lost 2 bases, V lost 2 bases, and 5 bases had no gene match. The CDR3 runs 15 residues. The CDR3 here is CASSEIGTANYGYTF. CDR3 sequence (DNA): TGTGCCAGCAGTGAAATCGGGACAGCCAACTATGGCTACACCTTC. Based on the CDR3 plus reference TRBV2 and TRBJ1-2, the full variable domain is EPEVTQTPSHQVTQMGQEVILRCVPISNHLYFYWYRQILGQKVEFLVSFYNNEISEKSEIFDDQFSVERPDGSNFTLKIRSTKLEDSAMYFCASSEIGTANYGYTFGSGTRLTVV.

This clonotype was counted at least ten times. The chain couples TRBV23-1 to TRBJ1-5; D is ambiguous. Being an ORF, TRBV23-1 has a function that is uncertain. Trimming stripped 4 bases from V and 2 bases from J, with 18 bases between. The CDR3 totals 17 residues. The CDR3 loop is CASSRAAEIGCNQPQHF. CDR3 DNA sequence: TGCGCCAGCAGTCGAGCAGCTGAAATCGGATGCAATCAGCCCCAGCATTTT.

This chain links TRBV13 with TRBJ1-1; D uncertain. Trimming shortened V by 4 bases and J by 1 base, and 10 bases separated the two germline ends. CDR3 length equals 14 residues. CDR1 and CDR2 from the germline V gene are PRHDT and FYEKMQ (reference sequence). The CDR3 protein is CASSWPRGNTEAFF. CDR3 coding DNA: TGTGCCAGCAGCTGGCCCCGAGGGAACACTGAAGCTTTCTTT.

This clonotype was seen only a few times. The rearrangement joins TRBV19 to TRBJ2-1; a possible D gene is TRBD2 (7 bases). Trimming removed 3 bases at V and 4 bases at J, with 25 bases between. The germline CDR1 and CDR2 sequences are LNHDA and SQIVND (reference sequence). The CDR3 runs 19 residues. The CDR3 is CASSMADRGAGDLYNEQFF. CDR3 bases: TGTGCCAGTAGTATGGCGGATCGGGGGGCGGGAGATCTTTACAATGAGCAGTTCTTC.

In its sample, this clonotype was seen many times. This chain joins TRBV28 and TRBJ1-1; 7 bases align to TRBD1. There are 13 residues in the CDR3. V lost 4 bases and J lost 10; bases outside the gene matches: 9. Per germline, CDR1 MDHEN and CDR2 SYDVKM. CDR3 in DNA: TGTGCCAGCAGTTCTGACAGGGCCAAGGTAGCTTTCTTT. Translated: CASSSDRAKVAFF. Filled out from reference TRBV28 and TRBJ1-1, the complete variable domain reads DVKVTQSSRYLVKRTGEKVFLECVQDMDHENMFWYRQDPGLGLRLIYFSYDVKMKEKGDIPEGYSVSREKKERFSLILESASTNQTSMYLCASSSDRAKVAFFGQGTRLTVV.

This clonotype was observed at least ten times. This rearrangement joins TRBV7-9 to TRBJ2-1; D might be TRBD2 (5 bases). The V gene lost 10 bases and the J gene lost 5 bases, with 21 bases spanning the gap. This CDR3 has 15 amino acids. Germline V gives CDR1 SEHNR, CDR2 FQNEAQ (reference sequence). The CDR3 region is CATSRERSSHNEQFF. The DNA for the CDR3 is TGTGCCACCTCCCGAGAGCGGTCTTCCCACAATGAGCAGTTCTTC.

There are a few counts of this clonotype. The CDR3 DNA sequence: TGCGCCAGCAGCTTGGGGACAGGGGGCGTCGGCTACACCTTC. This sequence encodes CASSLGTGGVGYTF. The chain couples TRBV5-1 to TRBJ1-2, with 11 bases lining up with TRBD1. There are 14 residues in the CDR3. Germline V gene data show CDR1 as SGHRS and CDR2 as YFSETQ. J was trimmed by 8 bases and V by 0 bases; bases with no gene match: 3.

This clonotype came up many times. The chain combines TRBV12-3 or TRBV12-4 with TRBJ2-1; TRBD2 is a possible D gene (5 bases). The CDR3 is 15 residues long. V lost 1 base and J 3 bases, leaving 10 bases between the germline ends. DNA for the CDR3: TGTGCCAGCAGTTTAGGTGGGAGAAGCTACAATGAGCAGTTCTTC. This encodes CASSLGGRSYNEQFF.

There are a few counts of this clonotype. For the CDR3, the DNA is TGCAGCGTTCTGTCGATAGCGGGAGGAGGTACGCAGTATTTT. Translated, it gives CSVLSIAGGGTQYF. The rearrangement uses TRBV29-1 and TRBJ2-3; TRBD2 matches 10 bases. Losses at the gene ends were 5 bases for V and 8 bases for J; bases not matched to a gene: 10. Germline V gene lookup returns CDR1 SQVTM and CDR2 ANQGSEA. The CDR3 covers 14 residues.

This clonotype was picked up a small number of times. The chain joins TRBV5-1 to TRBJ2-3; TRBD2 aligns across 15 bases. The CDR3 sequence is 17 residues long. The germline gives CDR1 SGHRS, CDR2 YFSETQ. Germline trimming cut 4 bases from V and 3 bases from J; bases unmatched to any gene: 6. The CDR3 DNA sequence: TGCGCCAGCAGCGGGACTAGCGGGGGGCCCACAACAGATACGCAGTATTTT. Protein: CASSGTSGGPTTDTQYF.

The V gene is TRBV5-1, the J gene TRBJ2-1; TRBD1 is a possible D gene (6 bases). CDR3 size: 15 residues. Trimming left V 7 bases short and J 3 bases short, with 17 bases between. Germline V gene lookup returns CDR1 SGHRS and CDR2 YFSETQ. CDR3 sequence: CASRRVAQGYNEQFF. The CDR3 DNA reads TGCGCCAGCCGGCGGGTGGCACAGGGCTACAATGAGCAGTTCTTC.

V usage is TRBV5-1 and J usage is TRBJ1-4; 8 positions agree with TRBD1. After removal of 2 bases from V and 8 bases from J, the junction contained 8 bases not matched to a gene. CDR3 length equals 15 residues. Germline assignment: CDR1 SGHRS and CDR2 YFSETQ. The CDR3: CASSFGQGGREKLFF. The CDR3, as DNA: TGCGCCAGCAGCTTCGGACAGGGCGGCAGAGAAAAACTGTTTTTT. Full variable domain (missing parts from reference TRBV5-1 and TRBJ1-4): KAGVTQTPRYLIKTRGQQVTLSCSPISGHRSVSWYQQTPGQGLQFLFEYFSETQRNKGNFPGRFSGRQFSNSRSEMNVSTLELGDSALYLCASSFGQGGREKLFFGSGTQLSVL.